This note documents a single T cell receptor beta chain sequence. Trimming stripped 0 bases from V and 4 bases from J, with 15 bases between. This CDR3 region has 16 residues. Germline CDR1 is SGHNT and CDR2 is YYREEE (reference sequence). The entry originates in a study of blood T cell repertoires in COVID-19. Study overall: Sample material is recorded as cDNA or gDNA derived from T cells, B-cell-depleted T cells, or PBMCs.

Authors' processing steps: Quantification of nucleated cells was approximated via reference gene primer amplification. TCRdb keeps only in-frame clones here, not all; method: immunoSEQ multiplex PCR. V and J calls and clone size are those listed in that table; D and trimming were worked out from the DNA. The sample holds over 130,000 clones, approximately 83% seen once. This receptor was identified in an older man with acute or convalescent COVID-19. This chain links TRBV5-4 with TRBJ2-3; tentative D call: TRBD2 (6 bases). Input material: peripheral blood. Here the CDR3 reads CASSLAVAGIADTQYF. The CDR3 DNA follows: TGTGCCAGCAGCTTGGCGGTGGCGGGAATAGCAGATACGCAGTATTTT.